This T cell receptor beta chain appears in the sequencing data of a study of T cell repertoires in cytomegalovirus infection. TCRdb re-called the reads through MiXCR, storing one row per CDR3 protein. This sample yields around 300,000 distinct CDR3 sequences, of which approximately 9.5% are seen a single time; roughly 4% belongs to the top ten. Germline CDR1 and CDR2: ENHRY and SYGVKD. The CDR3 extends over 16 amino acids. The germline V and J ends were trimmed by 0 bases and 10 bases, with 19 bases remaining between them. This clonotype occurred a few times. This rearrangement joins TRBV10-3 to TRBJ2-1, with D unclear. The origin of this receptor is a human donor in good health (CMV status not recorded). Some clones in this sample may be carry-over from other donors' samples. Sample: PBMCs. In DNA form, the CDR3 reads TGTGCCATCAGTGAGTCTACAGCTGCTAAGGGCCGAGAGCAGTTCTTC. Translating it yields CAISESTAAKGREQFF.